This record looks at one T cell receptor beta chain sequence and its context. This specimen belongs to a study of CD8+ T cells in alopecia areata. Treatment defined: oral pan-JAK inhibitor, 5-10 mg twice daily. The CDR3 covers 15 residues. Germline trimming cut 4 bases from V and 3 bases from J; bases unmatched to any gene: 9. The germline gives CDR1 MNHEY, CDR2 SVGAGI. RNA extraction was followed by reverse transcription into cDNA, which acted as the sequencing template. Method: immunoSEQ multiplex PCR; TCRdb's copy keeps in-frame clones and lacks some. The sample records 150,000 to 200,000 clones, 58% being singletons.

Sequences were derived from CD8+ T cells sorted from blood, sampled at week 24, from a patient treated with tofacitinib. This TCR came from a human donor with alopecia areata. This chain connects TRBV6-5 to TRBJ2-7; 7 bases match TRBD1. Here the CDR3 DNA reads TGTGCCAGCAGTTCCTATGACAGGGACCTCTACGAGCAGTACTTC. It codes for CASSSYDRDLYEQYF.